These 28 T cell receptor beta chains came from one sample sequenced in a study of blood T cell repertoires in COVID-19. Profiled with immunoSEQ multiplex PCR; TCRdb holds only in-frame clones, not every one. Of some 120,000 clones listed, 87% are singletons. Specimen: peripheral blood. The receptors were gathered from a woman in her fifties or sixties with acute or convalescent COVID-19.

The chain combines TRBV7-3 with TRBJ2-1, with 8 positions matching TRBD2. Germline V lookup: CDR1 SGHTA, CDR2 FQGTGA. CDR3 length equals 15 residues. With 4 bases clipped from V and 5 bases from J, the junction kept 7 bases outside the gene matches. The CDR3 sequence is CASSSVTSANNEQFF. The CDR3 DNA is TGTGCCAGCAGCTCGGTGACTAGCGCCAACAATGAGCAGTTCTTC.

The chain recombines TRBV24-1 with TRBJ1-1; 10 bases map to TRBD1. The ends lost 7 bases at V and 6 bases at J; junction bases unmatched: 7. In germline, CDR1 is KGHDR, CDR2 SFDVKD. This CDR3 has 14 amino acids. The CDR3 DNA follows: TGTGCCACCAGGGGACAGGGGATGGGCCCTGAAGCTTTCTTT. This codes for CATRGQGMGPEAFF.

There are a few counts of this clone. V and J are TRBV9 and TRBJ1-3; D ambiguous. The length of the CDR3 is 16 residues. The V end was cut by 0 bases, the J end by 0 bases, with 10 bases between. Germline lookup yields CDR1 SGDLS and CDR2 YYNGEE. The CDR3 region has the DNA TGTGCCAGCAGCGTAGGCGACACTTACTCTGGAAACACCATATATTTT. Protein product: CASSVGDTYSGNTIYF.

The chain employs TRBV15 and TRBJ2-2; possibly TRBD2 for D (6 bases). The CDR3 spans 14 residues. From germline, CDR1 is LNHNV and CDR2 YYDKDF (reference sequence). Trimming pared 5 bases from V and 7 bases from J, leaving 14 bases between. CDR3 loop: CATSGGGKNGELFF. CDR3 nucleotide sequence: TGTGCCACCAGCGGAGGCGGGAAGAACGGGGAGCTGTTTTTT.

This clone has just one count. This chain uses TRBV19 with TRBJ1-5, with a weak D call TRBD1 (6 bases). The CDR3 sequence is 15 residues long. V lost 2 bases, J lost 1 base, and 9 bases lay in between. The germline gives CDR1 LNHDA, CDR2 SQIVND (reference sequence). CDR3 amino acids: CASSITGWSNQPQHF. The DNA of the CDR3 is TGTGCCAGTAGTATAACAGGGTGGAGCAATCAGCCCCAGCATTTT. Supplemented by reference TRBV19 and TRBJ1-5, the full variable domain reads DGGITQSPKYLFRKEGQNVTLSCEQNLNHDAMYWYRQDPGQGLRLIYYSQIVNDFQKGDIAEGYSVSREKKESFPLTVTSAQKNPTAFYLCASSITGWSNQPQHFGDGTRLSIL.

The chain is built from TRBV28 and TRBJ1-2; D possibly corresponds to TRBD1 (5 bases). This CDR3 has 12 residues. Germline CDR1 MDHEN, CDR2 SYDVKM. The V end lost 2 bases, the J end lost 8 bases, and 9 bases lay between the germline ends. The chain's CDR3 is CASSLGGGGYTF. CDR3 coding DNA: TGTGCCAGCAGTTTAGGGGGAGGGGGCTACACCTTC.

The V call is TRBV13, the J call TRBJ2-5, with 10 bases matching TRBD2. Germline V gene sequence: CDR1 PRHDT, CDR2 FYEKMQ (reference sequence). The CDR3 has 14 residues. With V trimmed by 4 bases and J by 7 bases, 6 bases remained unmatched. The CDR3 sequence is CASSSGTSVMTQYF. The CDR3 DNA reads as TGTGCCAGCAGCTCCGGGACTAGCGTCATGACCCAGTACTTC.

The CDR3 spells CASSTQGRSYEQYV. The CDR3 DNA is TGTGCCAGCAGTACACAGGGGAGATCCTACGAGCAGTACGTC. V gene TRBV6-5 combines with J gene TRBJ2-7; 7 nucleotides match TRBD1. The length of the CDR3 is 14 residues. Losses at the gene ends were 5 bases for V and 1 base for J; bases not matched to a gene: 5. Germline values: CDR1 MNHEY, CDR2 SVGAGI.

V usage is TRBV30 and J usage is TRBJ1-6; D call uncertain. This CDR3 has 13 amino acids. The V end was cut by 0 bases, the J end by 7 bases, with 7 bases between. CDR1 GTSNPN and CDR2 SVGIG come from the germline V gene (reference sequence). The CDR3 DNA reads TGTGCCTGGAGTGTAGCCTCCAATTCACCCCTCCACTTT. The encoded protein is CAWSVASNSPLHF. The full variable domain, its missing parts supplied by reference TRBV30 and TRBJ1-6, is SQTIHQWPATLVQPVGSPLSLECTVEGTSNPNLYWYRQAAGRGLQLLFYSVGIGQISSEVPQNLSASRPQDRQFILSSKKLLLSDSGFYLCAWSVASNSPLHFGNGTRLTVT.

V is TRBV10-3 and J is TRBJ2-1; 16 nucleotides agree with TRBD2. The CDR3 is made up of 18 amino acids. Trimming cost V 3 bases and J 9 bases; bases outside gene matches: 11. The germline gives CDR1 ENHRY, CDR2 SYGVKD. The CDR3 DNA is TGTGCCATCAGTGATGCTCCAGGGACTAGCGGGAGGGCCGTTGAGCAGTTCTTC. It yields the protein CAISDAPGTSGRAVEQFF.

V gene TRBV10-3 combines with J gene TRBJ1-1; no firm D call. The V end was cut by 0 bases, the J end by 0 bases, with 8 bases between. CDR3 length equals 15 residues. In germline, CDR1 is ENHRY, CDR2 SYGVKD. CDR3: CAISESPVLNTEAFF. The CDR3 nucleotides read TGTGCCATCAGTGAGTCGCCGGTTTTGAACACTGAAGCTTTCTTT.

The rearrangement joins TRBV10-3 to TRBJ1-2; 9 bases map to TRBD1. Trimming cost V 8 bases and J 6 bases; bases outside gene matches: 10. This CDR3 is 14 amino acids long. Germline loops: CDR1 ENHRY, CDR2 SYGVKD. The CDR3 sequence: CAIYSWTGAHGYTF. For the CDR3, the DNA is TGTGCCATCTATAGTTGGACAGGGGCCCATGGCTACACCTTC.

V is TRBV28 and J is TRBJ2-1; 9 bases are shared with TRBD2. The CDR3 sequence is 13 residues long. Germline V gene sequence: CDR1 MDHEN, CDR2 SYDVKM. Losses at the gene ends were 7 bases for V and 8 bases for J; bases not matched to a gene: 6. CDR3 nucleotide sequence: TGTGCCAGCAATGCGGGAGGGCCGGATGAGCAGTTCTTC. It codes for CASNAGGPDEQFF. Combining the CDR3 with reference TRBV28 and TRBJ2-1 gives the whole variable domain DVKVTQSSRYLVKRTGEKVFLECVQDMDHENMFWYRQDPGLGLRLIYFSYDVKMKEKGDIPEGYSVSREKKERFSLILESASTNQTSMYLCASNAGGPDEQFFGPGTRLTVL.

This chain joins TRBV5-1 and TRBJ1-2, with 7 positions matching TRBD1. This CDR3 has 14 residues. Germline V gene sequence: CDR1 SGHRS, CDR2 YFSETQ. J lost 4 bases, V lost 4 bases, and 7 bases had no gene match. CDR3 sequence (DNA): TGCGCCAGCAGCACAGGGGCGGCGGGCTATGGCTACACCTTC. As protein: CASSTGAAGYGYTF.

The chain has TRBV28 and TRBJ2-3; TRBD2 might be the D (5 bases). V was trimmed by 2 bases and J by 1 base, leaving 13 bases between them. CDR1 is MDHEN, CDR2 SYDVKM, per germline. The CDR3 has 16 residues. The CDR3 DNA reads TGTGCCAGCAGTTTAGTCGGACTGTTGGGCACAGATACGCAGTATTTT. Translation gives CASSLVGLLGTDTQYF.

The chain links TRBV3-1 (or the pseudogene TRBV3-2) to TRBJ1-3; 9 bases are a match to TRBD1. The CDR3 consists of 15 residues. Germline V gene sequence: CDR1 LGHDT, CDR2 YNNKEL (reference sequence). The junction had 9 bases not matched to a gene; V was cut back by 4 bases and J by 8 bases. The CDR3 spells CASSLGQGRFYTIYF. The CDR3 bases are TGTGCCAGCAGCCTAGGACAGGGGAGGTTTTACACCATATATTTT.

The chain is built from TRBV18 and TRBJ1-1; D remains unclear. The germline V gene encodes CDR1 KGHSH and CDR2 LQKENI. The CDR3 sequence is 16 residues long. The V end was cut by 2 bases, the J end by 2 bases, with 15 bases between. CDR3 amino acids: CASSPKTATPNTEAFF. The CDR3 region has the DNA TGTGCCAGCTCACCAAAAACAGCCACCCCAAACACTGAAGCTTTCTTT. The full variable domain, its missing parts supplied by reference TRBV18 and TRBJ1-1, is NAGVMQNPRHLVRRRGQEARLRCSPMKGHSHVYWYRQLPEEGLKFMVYLQKENIIDESGMPKERFSAEFPKEGPSILRIQQVVRGDSAAYFCASSPKTATPNTEAFFGQGTRLTVV.

The V gene is TRBV28, the J gene TRBJ1-1; no clear D. CDR3 length: 13 amino acids. Germline V lookup: CDR1 MDHEN, CDR2 SYDVKM. Trimming removed 1 base at V and 11 bases at J, with 14 bases between. CDR3 DNA: TGTGCCAGCAGTTTATTGTGGAGGGTTGGGGCTTTCTTT. Residues: CASSLLWRVGAFF.

The J gene is TRBJ1-1, the V gene TRBV7-8; D perhaps matches TRBD1 (5 bases). CDR1 is SGHVS, CDR2 FQNEAQ, per germline. The CDR3 totals 15 residues. The ends were cut back, 4 bases at V and 0 bases at J, with 12 bases in the middle. Here the CDR3 DNA reads TGTGCCAGCAGCTACAGGTCTTTTTTGAACACTGAAGCTTTCTTT. Translating gives CASSYRSFLNTEAFF.

The chain carries TRBV5-1 and TRBJ2-2, with 9 bases aligning to TRBD2. CDR1 SGHRS and CDR2 YFSETQ come from the germline V gene. The CDR3 extends over 17 amino acids. J was trimmed by 0 bases and V by 1 base; bases with no gene match: 4. CDR3 nucleotides: TGCGCCAGCAGCTTGCGATCTAGCGGGACGAACACCGGGGAGCTGTTTTTT. Translated, it gives CASSLRSSGTNTGELFF.

The chain carries TRBV11-2 and TRBJ1-5; D is perhaps TRBD1 (6 bases). This CDR3 region has 13 residues. Trimming took off 5 bases at V and 4 bases at J, with 9 bases between the two ends. Germline V gene data show CDR1 as SGHAT and CDR2 as FQNNGV. The CDR3 bases are TGTGCCAGCAGCCGGGACACGAATCAGCCCCAGCATTTT. As protein: CASSRDTNQPQHF.

The chain has TRBV7-6 and TRBJ2-3; 10 bases map to TRBD2. V lost 1 base to trimming and J lost 1 base; unmatched junction nucleotides: 8. CDR1 is SGHVS, CDR2 FNYEAQ, per germline. CDR3 length: 18 residues. CDR3 residues: CASSLGVAGGGGTDTQYF. The CDR3 DNA follows: TGTGCCAGCAGCTTAGGGGTAGCGGGAGGAGGTGGCACAGATACGCAGTATTTT.

This sequence joins TRBV24-1 and TRBJ1-1; 7 nucleotides agree with TRBD1. This CDR3 has 17 residues. Germline values: CDR1 KGHDR, CDR2 SFDVKD. V lost 0 bases to trimming and J lost 0 bases; unmatched junction nucleotides: 6. The CDR3 sequence: CATSDLRDSLMNTEAFF. DNA for the CDR3: TGTGCCACCAGTGATTTGAGGGACAGTCTCATGAACACTGAAGCTTTCTTT.

The CDR3: CASSPSEGLDGYTF. In DNA form, the CDR3 reads TGTGCCAGCTCACCATCCGAGGGTTTAGATGGCTACACCTTC. This chain connects TRBV18 to TRBJ1-2; D gene unclear. V was shortened by 2 bases and J by 6 bases, with 13 bases between the two germline ends. Germline V gene sequence: CDR1 KGHSH, CDR2 LQKENI. The CDR3 sequence is 14 residues long.

In this sample, this clone turned up once. V and J are TRBV9 and TRBJ1-1; no firm D call. V was shortened by 3 bases and J by 6 bases, with 12 bases between the two germline ends. CDR3 size: 13 residues. Germline V gene sequence: CDR1 SGDLS, CDR2 YYNGEE. The CDR3 loop is CASSETPEAEAFF. The CDR3 DNA reads TGTGCCAGCAGCGAGACCCCCGAGGCTGAAGCTTTCTTT.

The DNA of the CDR3 is TGTGCCAGCAGCTTTGGTTGGGACAGGGGTGACACAGATACGCAGTATTTT. It codes for CASSFGWDRGDTDTQYF. The V gene is TRBV5-4, the J gene TRBJ2-3; 10 bases match TRBD1. CDR3 size: 17 residues. After removal of 2 bases from V and 2 bases from J, the junction contained 8 bases not matched to a gene. Germline V gives CDR1 SGHNT, CDR2 YYREEE (reference sequence). Drawing the rest from reference TRBV5-4 and TRBJ2-3, the complete variable domain is ETGVTQSPTHLIKTRGQQVTLRCSSQSGHNTVSWYQQALGQGPQFIFQYYREEENGRGNFPPRFSGLQFPNYSSELNVNALELDDSALYLCASSFGWDRGDTDTQYFGPGTRLTVL.

The chain joins TRBV6-5 to TRBJ2-1; possible D gene TRBD1, 5 bases. V dropped 6 bases and J dropped 8 bases, with 17 bases sitting between them. In germline, CDR1 is MNHEY, CDR2 SVGAGI. This CDR3 has 14 amino acids. The CDR3 sequence: CASRKSRVRDEQFF. The DNA of the CDR3 is TGTGCCAGCAGGAAATCCAGGGTGCGTGATGAGCAGTTCTTC.

The rearrangement joins TRBV25-1 to TRBJ2-7; TRBD2 aligns across 7 bases. Losses at the gene ends were 7 bases for V and 6 bases for J; bases not matched to a gene: 6. Germline V CDR1 and CDR2: MGHDK, SYGVNS. The CDR3 is 12 residues long. CDR3 amino acids: CASISGGSEQYF. CDR3 DNA sequence: TGTGCCAGCATCTCGGGAGGCAGCGAGCAGTACTTC.